Listed below are T cell receptor beta chains from one sample, sequenced in a study of cytomegalovirus exposure and HLA in healthy donors. Using immunoSEQ multiplex PCR, the repertoire was profiled, and TCRdb retains in-frame clones only, with some absent. The profile shows 85,000 to 100,000 clones, 84% of them singletons. Source material: PBMCs. These receptors came from a woman aged 18-30 years in good health and CMV-seropositive. Each CDR3 is given with its conserved first and last residue. Clone size is given for some rows only: seen once, a few or many times, or a class if the clone is expanded.

abundance	v_gene	j_gene	CDR3aa
NA	TRBV4-2	TRBJ2-5	CASSQAGLAGATQYF
once	TRBV30	TRBJ2-7	CAWSVRSGSYEQYF
NA	TRBV15	TRBJ2-5	CATSRDHMASGDQETQYF
NA	TRBV4-2	TRBJ2-7	CASSPMDWKYEQYF
NA	TRBV29-1	TRBJ2-1	CSVEVFTSGYNEQFF
NA	TRBV9	TRBJ2-5	CASSDRVGPQETQYF
NA	TRBV11-3	TRBJ2-7	CASSRRDRGHEQYF
NA	TRBV7-9	NA	CASSSRGQGGYEQYF
NA	TRBV25-1	TRBJ2-2	CASSQRQGGTGELFF
NA	TRBV2	TRBJ2-1	CASSVSSGRYNEQFF
NA	TRBV6-5	TRBJ2-5	CASSPTGSGTQYF
NA	TRBV6-5	TRBJ2-7	CASSYSGQGSYEQYF
NA	TRBV7-9	TRBJ2-1	CASSNYRGRYNEQFF
NA	TRBV6-5	TRBJ1-1	CASSPGTGGRTEAFF
few	TRBV6-5	TRBJ2-7	CASSYSIGYEQYF
NA	TRBV5-4	TRBJ2-5	CASSLARGRETQYF
few	TRBV7-2	TRBJ1-5	CASSLQGDQPQHF